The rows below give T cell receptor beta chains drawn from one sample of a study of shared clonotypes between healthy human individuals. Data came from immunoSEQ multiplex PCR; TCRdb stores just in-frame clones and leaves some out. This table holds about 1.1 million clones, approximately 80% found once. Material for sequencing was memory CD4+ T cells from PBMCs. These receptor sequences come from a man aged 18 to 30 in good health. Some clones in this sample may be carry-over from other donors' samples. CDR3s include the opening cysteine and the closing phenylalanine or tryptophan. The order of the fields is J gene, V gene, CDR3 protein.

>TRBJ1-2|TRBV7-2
CASSLGPVAGHGYTF
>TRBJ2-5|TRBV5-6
CASRRDLTGQETQYF
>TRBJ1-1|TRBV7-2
CASSTLQGVGTEAFF
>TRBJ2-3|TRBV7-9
CASSSRVWTDTQYF
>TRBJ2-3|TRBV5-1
CASSRGRLAGSTDTQYF
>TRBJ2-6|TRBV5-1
CASSDQGPGANVLTF
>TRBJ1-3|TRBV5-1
CASSSRPRDRGGNTIYF
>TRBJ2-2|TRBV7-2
CASSSDGFSGELFF
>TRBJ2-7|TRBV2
CASSPDRASYEQYF
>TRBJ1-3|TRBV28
CASSLIGGSGNTIYF
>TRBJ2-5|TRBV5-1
CASSLGGVQETQYF
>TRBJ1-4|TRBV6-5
CASSYSRENEKLFF